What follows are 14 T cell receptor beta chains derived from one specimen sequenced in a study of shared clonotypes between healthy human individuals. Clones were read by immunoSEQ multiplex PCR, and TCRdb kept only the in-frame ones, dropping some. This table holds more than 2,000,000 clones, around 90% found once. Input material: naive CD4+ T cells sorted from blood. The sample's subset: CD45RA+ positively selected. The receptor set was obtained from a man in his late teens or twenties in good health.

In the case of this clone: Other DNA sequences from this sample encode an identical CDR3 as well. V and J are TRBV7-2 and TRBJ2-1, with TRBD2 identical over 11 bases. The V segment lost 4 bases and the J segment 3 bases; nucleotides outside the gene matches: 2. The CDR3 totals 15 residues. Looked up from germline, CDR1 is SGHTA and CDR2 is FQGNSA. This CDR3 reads CASSSTSGNYNEQFF. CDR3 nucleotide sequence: TGTGCCAGCAGCTCGACTAGCGGGAACTACAATGAGCAGTTCTTC.

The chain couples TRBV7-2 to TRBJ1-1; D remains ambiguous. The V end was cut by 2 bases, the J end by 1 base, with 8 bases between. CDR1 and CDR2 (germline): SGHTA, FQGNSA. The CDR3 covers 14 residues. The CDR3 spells CASSLSPANTEAFF. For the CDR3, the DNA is TGTGCCAGCAGCTTATCGCCGGCGAACACTGAAGCTTTCTTT.

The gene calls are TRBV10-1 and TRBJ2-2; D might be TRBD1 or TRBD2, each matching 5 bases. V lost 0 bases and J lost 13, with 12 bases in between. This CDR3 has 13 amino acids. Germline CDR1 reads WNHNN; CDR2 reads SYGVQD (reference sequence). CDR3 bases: TGCGCCAGCAGTGAGTCACTGGGGACCCTGCTGTTTTTT. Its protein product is CASSESLGTLLFF.

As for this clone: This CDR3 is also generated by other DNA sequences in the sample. The CDR3 here is CASSPTSGELFF. CDR3 coding DNA: TGTGCCAGCTCGCCAACATCGGGGGAGCTGTTTTTT. The V call is TRBV18, the J call TRBJ2-2; D is undetermined. The germline V gene encodes CDR1 KGHSH and CDR2 LQKENI. The CDR3 loop spans 12 amino acids. Trimming cost V 6 bases and J 8 bases, with 10 bases left between them.

This CDR3 reads CASSGQGGNEKLFF. In DNA, the CDR3 is TGTGCCAGCTCTGGACAGGGCGGTAATGAAAAACTGTTTTTT. The chain has TRBV18 and TRBJ1-4; 8 positions agree with TRBD1. From germline, CDR1 is KGHSH and CDR2 LQKENI. J gave up 4 bases and V 6 bases, and 4 bases lay outside the gene matches. This CDR3 spans 14 amino acids.

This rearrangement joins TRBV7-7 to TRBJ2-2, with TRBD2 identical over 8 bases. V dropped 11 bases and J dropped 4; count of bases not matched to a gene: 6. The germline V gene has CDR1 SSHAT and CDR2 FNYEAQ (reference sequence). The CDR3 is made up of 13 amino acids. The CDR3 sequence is CAVAGGLTGELFF. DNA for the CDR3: TGTGCCGTCGCGGGGGGCCTCACCGGGGAGCTGTTTTTT.

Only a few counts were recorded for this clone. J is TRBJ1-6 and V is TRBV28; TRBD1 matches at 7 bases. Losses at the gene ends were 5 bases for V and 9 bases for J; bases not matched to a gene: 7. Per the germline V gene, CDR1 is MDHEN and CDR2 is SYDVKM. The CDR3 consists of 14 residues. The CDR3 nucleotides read TGTGCCAGCAGTACAGACAGGGATGGTTCACCCCTCCACTTT. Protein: CASSTDRDGSPLHF.

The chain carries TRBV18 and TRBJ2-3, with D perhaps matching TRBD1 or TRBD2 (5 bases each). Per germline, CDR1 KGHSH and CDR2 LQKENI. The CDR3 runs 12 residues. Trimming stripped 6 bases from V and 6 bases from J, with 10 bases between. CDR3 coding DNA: TGTGCCAGCTCCCTCGAGGGGGATACGCAGTATTTT. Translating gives CASSLEGDTQYF.

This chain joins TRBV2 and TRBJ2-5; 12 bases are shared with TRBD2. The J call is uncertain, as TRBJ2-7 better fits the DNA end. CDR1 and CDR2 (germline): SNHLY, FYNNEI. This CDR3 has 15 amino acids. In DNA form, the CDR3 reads TGTGCCAGCACCCCCCGGACTAGCGGGGCATACGAGCAGTACTTC. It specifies CASTPRTSGAYEQYF.

CDR3 coding DNA: TGTGCCGGGACAAAACGGGGGGCTTTGAACACTGAAGCTTTCTTT. Translating it yields CAGTKRGALNTEAFF. V usage is TRBV6-1 and J usage is TRBJ1-1; a possible D gene is TRBD1 (6 bases). V was shortened by 11 bases and J by 0 bases, with 19 bases between the two germline ends. Germline lookup yields CDR1 MNHNS and CDR2 SASEGT. This CDR3 has 15 residues.

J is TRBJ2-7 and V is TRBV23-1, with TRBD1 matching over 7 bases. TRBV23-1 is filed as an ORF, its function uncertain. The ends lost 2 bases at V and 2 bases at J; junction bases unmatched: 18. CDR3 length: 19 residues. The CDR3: CASSQGVLQDDRVTYEQYF. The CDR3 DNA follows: TGCGCCAGCAGTCAAGGGGTTCTGCAAGACGACAGGGTGACCTACGAGCAGTACTTC.

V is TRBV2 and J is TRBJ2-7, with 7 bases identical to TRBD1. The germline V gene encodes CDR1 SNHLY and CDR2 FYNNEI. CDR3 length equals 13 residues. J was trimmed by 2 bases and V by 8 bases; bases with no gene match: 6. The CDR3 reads CASLKGQTYEQYF. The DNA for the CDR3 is TGTGCCAGCCTAAAGGGACAGACCTACGAGCAGTACTTC.

CDR3 amino acids: CASSVSVYQDEQFF. CDR3 nucleotide sequence: TGTGCCAGCAGCGTATCGGTTTACCAGGATGAGCAGTTCTTC. The V and J genes are TRBV9 and TRBJ2-1; no firm D call. V was cut by 1 base and J by 8 bases, with 13 bases left in between. The germline V gene has CDR1 SGDLS and CDR2 YYNGEE. CDR3 length equals 14 residues.

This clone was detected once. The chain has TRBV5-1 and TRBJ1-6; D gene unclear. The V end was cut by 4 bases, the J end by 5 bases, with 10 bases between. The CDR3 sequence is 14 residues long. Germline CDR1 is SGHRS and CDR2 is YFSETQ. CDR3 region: CASSLWGDNSPLHF. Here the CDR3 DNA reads TGCGCCAGCAGCCTTTGGGGTGATAATTCACCCCTCCACTTT.